The table lists the clone carrying this TCR beta chain with a few counts. Its matching antigen is unknown. The data are from a study of cytomegalovirus exposure and HLA in healthy donors. The V gene end was trimmed by 7 bases and the J gene end by 3 bases; junction bases not matched to a gene: 4. CDR1 is MNHNS and CDR2 is SASEGT in the germline V gene. The CDR3 is 14 amino acids. The PCR ran on 60 Vbeta and 13 Jbeta primers. The method was immunoSEQ multiplex PCR; TCRdb's version includes in-frame clones alone and lacks a portion of them. The sample yields about 170,000 clones, less than 90% seen once. Findings and caveats of the study: A previous analysis found most TCR beta V segments productive roughly 87% or roughly 30% of the time.

This sequence was found in a boy aged 2-9 years in good health and CMV-seronegative. This sequence joins TRBV6-1 and TRBJ1-5; TRBD1 matches 9 bases. Sequenced sample: PBMCs. DNA of the CDR3: TGTGCCAGCACCGACAGGGGGTACAATCAGCCCCAGCATTTT. Translated, it gives CASTDRGYNQPQHF.